Shown below are 7 T cell receptor beta chains from a single sample sequenced in a study of T cells after posttransplantation cyclophosphamide. Produced via immunoSEQ multiplex PCR; TCRdb's table is partial and in-frame only. The repertoire holds 8,000 to 10,000 clones, with just over 95% as singletons. The sequenced sample was naive CD8+ T cells sorted from PBMCs. These receptors all come from a man aged 45-60 years in good health, CMV-negative, and a related stem cell transplant donor.

V is TRBV15 and J is TRBJ2-5; 10 bases map to TRBD2. In germline, CDR1 is LNHNV, CDR2 YYDKDF (reference sequence). V was pared by 0 bases and J by 4 bases, with 14 bases of the junction left unmatched. This CDR3 contains 19 residues. The CDR3 protein is CATSRDPASGGVVGETQYF. The CDR3 DNA reads as TGTGCCACCAGCAGAGATCCGGCTAGCGGGGGAGTAGTGGGAGAGACCCAGTACTTC.

This clone was seen once. The chain employs TRBV11-2 and TRBJ2-7; 7 bases fit TRBD1. The CDR3 extends over 16 amino acids. After removal of 2 bases from V and 3 bases from J, the junction contained 10 bases not matched to a gene. Germline lookup yields CDR1 SGHAT and CDR2 FQNNGV. CDR3 in DNA: TGTGCCAGCAGCTTACTCCCCACCGGGACAGTCTACGAGCAGTACTTC. Residues: CASSLLPTGTVYEQYF.

The rearrangement joins TRBV29-1 to TRBJ2-1; 7 nucleotides agree with TRBD2. This CDR3 comprises 14 residues. The ends lost 3 bases at V and 2 bases at J; junction bases unmatched: 4. Germline CDR1 reads SQVTM; CDR2 reads ANQGSEA. Here the CDR3 DNA reads TGCAGCGTTGAGGCGGGAGCGCCCTACAATGAGCAGTTCTTC. Translated: CSVEAGAPYNEQFF.

V gene TRBV4-1 combines with J gene TRBJ2-7; 8 bases map to TRBD1. With V trimmed by 4 bases and J by 2 bases, 10 bases remained unmatched. The CDR3 totals 16 residues. Looked up from germline, CDR1 is MGHRA and CDR2 is YSYEKL. This CDR3 reads CASSRPQGVVTYEQYF. The CDR3 coding sequence is TGCGCCAGCAGCCGACCACAGGGGGTAGTTACCTACGAGCAGTACTTC.

The V gene is TRBV27, the J gene TRBJ1-1, with 8 bases identical to TRBD1. CDR3 size: 13 residues. Germline V gene sequence: CDR1 MNHEY, CDR2 SMNVEV (reference sequence). V trimming: 1 base; J trimming: 7 bases; junction bases outside the gene matches: 2. CDR3 nucleotide sequence: TGTGCCAGCAGTTTATACAGGGGGAATGAAGCTTTCTTT. Protein sequence: CASSLYRGNEAFF.

The chain joins TRBV5-1 to TRBJ2-7; D is perhaps TRBD2 (6 bases). Trimming pared 0 bases from V and 0 bases from J, leaving 13 bases between. This CDR3 has 16 residues. Germline-derived CDR1 and CDR2 are SGHRS and YFSETQ. CDR3 coding DNA: TGCGCCAGCAGCTTGGAGGGCGGGATTGACTCCTACGAGCAGTACTTC. Translating gives CASSLEGGIDSYEQYF.

The chain links TRBV5-1 to TRBJ2-3, with a weak D call TRBD2 (6 bases). The V and J ends lost 2 bases and 1 base respectively, with 8 bases between them. This CDR3 comprises 14 residues. Germline V gene lookup returns CDR1 SGHRS and CDR2 YFSETQ. The CDR3 here is CASSFSGGTDTQYF. CDR3 nucleotides: TGCGCCAGCAGCTTCTCGGGGGGCACAGATACGCAGTATTTT.